The 26 T cell receptor beta chains in this list originate from one sample, sequenced in a study of blood T cells in healthy people across ages. It was with a sample-barcoded 5' primer and a J-beta primer mix that a second PCR of about 6 to 12 cycles was run. TCRdb ran MiXCR on the 5' RACE reads and lists one entry per CDR3 protein. Among about 730,000 distinct CDR3 sequences, more than 40% were seen once, and the ten largest hold more than 20%. Sequenced input: blood. The receptor source for this set is a woman aged 55-75 years in good health.

V gene TRBV20-1 combines with J gene TRBJ2-1; D unclear. Germline V gene sequence: CDR1 DFQATT, CDR2 SNEGSKA (reference sequence). V gave up 6 bases and J gave up 0 bases, with 12 bases separating them. The CDR3 covers 14 residues. CDR3 in DNA: TGCAGTGCCCCGGCTCTGAGCTCCTACAATGAGCAGTTCTTC. Encoded protein: CSAPALSSYNEQFF.

This clonotype has more than one count but fewer than ten. This sequence joins TRBV18 and TRBJ2-7; D is unresolved. Germline V gene lookup returns CDR1 KGHSH and CDR2 LQKENI. V was clipped by 0 bases and J by 2 bases, with 11 bases between them. The CDR3 runs 15 residues. The CDR3 is CASSPPSSGPYEQYF. DNA of the CDR3: TGTGCCAGCTCACCACCGTCGTCAGGTCCCTACGAGCAGTACTTC.

This clonotype has just a few counts. The V and J genes are TRBV20-1 and TRBJ1-5, with no clear D. CDR1 and CDR2 from the germline V gene are DFQATT and SNEGSKA (reference sequence). Trimming removed 3 bases from V and 6 bases from J, with 3 bases in between. CDR3 length: 10 residues. In nucleotides, the CDR3 is TGCAGTGCTAGTTTTCAGCCCCAGCATTTT. This encodes CSASFQPQHF.

This clonotype was detected a few times. V usage is TRBV10-1 and J usage is TRBJ2-1; the match to TRBD2 covers 11 bases. This CDR3 has 15 amino acids. Unmatched junction bases numbered 4, after V lost 7 bases and J lost 2 bases. The germline V gene encodes CDR1 WNHNN and CDR2 SYGVQD (reference sequence). DNA for the CDR3: TGCGCCAGCAAGGGACTAGCGGTGACCTACAATGAGCAGTTCTTC. It is translated as CASKGLAVTYNEQFF.

The rearrangement links TRBV29-1 to TRBJ2-1, with 11 bases matching TRBD2. V shed 7 bases and J 9 bases; nucleotides not matched to a gene: 8. The CDR3 is 13 residues long. The germline CDR1 and CDR2 sequences are SQVTM and ANQGSEA. The CDR3 sequence: CSGTSGSSGEQFF. CDR3 nucleotides: TGCAGCGGCACTAGCGGGAGCTCCGGTGAGCAGTTCTTC.

The table lists this clonotype with many counts. CDR3 loop: CAAAGTTQETQYF. CDR3 DNA sequence: TGTGCCGCTGCCGGGACAACCCAAGAGACCCAGTACTTC. This chain joins TRBV7-9 and TRBJ2-5; possible D gene TRBD1, 6 bases. The ends were cut back, 11 bases at V and 1 base at J, with 14 bases in the middle. This CDR3 region has 13 residues. Germline V gene sequence: CDR1 SEHNR, CDR2 FQNEAQ (reference sequence). Combining the CDR3 with reference TRBV7-9 and TRBJ2-5 gives the whole variable domain DTGVSQNPRHKITKRGQNVTFRCDPISEHNRLYWYRQTLGQGPEFLTYFQNEAQLEKSRLLSDRFSAERPKGSFSTLEIQRTEQGDSAMYLCAAAGTTQETQYFGPGTRLLVL.

This clonotype was observed a few times. The chain joins TRBV4-2 to TRBJ2-7; 10 bases map to TRBD2. The CDR3 is 15 amino acids. CDR1 LGHNA and CDR2 YNFKEQ come from the germline V gene. Losses at the gene ends were 1 base for V and 3 bases for J; bases not matched to a gene: 3. DNA of the CDR3: TGTGCCAGCAGCCAAGGGGGGACTAGCGACTACGAGCAGTACTTC. It yields the protein CASSQGGTSDYEQYF.

The chain is built from TRBV7-3 and TRBJ2-1; D possibly uses TRBD1 or TRBD2 (5 bases each). CDR1 SGHTA and CDR2 FQGTGA come from the germline V gene. CDR3 length: 16 residues. V shed 2 bases and J shed 2 bases, with 13 bases lying between them. Here the CDR3 DNA reads TGTGCCAGCAGCTTATGGTCCGGGACGGCCTACAATGAGCAGTTCTTC. Amino acid sequence: CASSLWSGTAYNEQFF. The full variable domain, its missing parts supplied by reference TRBV7-3 and TRBJ2-1, is GAGVSQTPSNKVTEKGKYVELRCDPISGHTALYWYRQSLGQGPEFLIYFQGTGAADDSGLPNDRFFAVRPEGSVSTLKIQRTERGDSAVYLCASSLWSGTAYNEQFFGPGTRLTVL.

This clonotype has a handful of counts. The chain recombines TRBV10-3 with TRBJ1-5; D is undetermined. Germline V gene data show CDR1 as ENHRY and CDR2 as SYGVKD. V lost 2 bases and J lost 4, with 9 bases in between. This CDR3 contains 14 residues. The CDR3 nucleotides are TGTGCCATCAGTGAGGGGTTAGGAAATCAGCCCCAGCATTTT. It specifies CAISEGLGNQPQHF.

This clonotype has only a few counts. The chain uses TRBV28 and TRBJ1-4; D is unclear. CDR1 is MDHEN, CDR2 SYDVKM, per germline. V lost 6 bases and J lost 6, with 5 bases in between. This CDR3 spans 11 amino acids. The CDR3 loop is CASRVDEKLFF. CDR3 in DNA: TGTGCCAGCAGGGTGGATGAAAAACTGTTTTTT.

The rearrangement links TRBV11-2 to TRBJ1-4; maybe TRBD1 (6 bases). This CDR3 has 15 amino acids. From germline, CDR1 is SGHAT and CDR2 FQNNGV. Between the trimmed V and J ends, which lost 0 bases and 8 bases, there was a span of 13 bases. The CDR3 is CASSLDRTAGEKLFF. Written as DNA, the CDR3 is TGTGCCAGCAGCTTAGATAGGACAGCGGGAGAAAAACTGTTTTTT.

The CDR3, as DNA: TGTGCCAGCAACTCCCAGGACAACCCTACGCAGTATTTT. Translated, it gives CASNSQDNPTQYF. The J gene is TRBJ2-3, the V gene TRBV6-5; maybe TRBD1 (5 bases). V shed 7 bases and J shed 8 bases, with 16 bases lying between them. Per the germline V gene, CDR1 is MNHEY and CDR2 is SVGAGI. This CDR3 has 13 residues.

The chain employs TRBV14 and TRBJ2-7; D unclear. Germline-derived CDR1 and CDR2 are SGHDN and FVKESK. The CDR3 totals 13 residues. Deletions cut 1 base from V and 3 bases from J, with 7 bases between. The CDR3 nucleotides read TGTGCCAGCAGCCAAGGGCCGTACTACGAGCAGTACTTC. This encodes CASSQGPYYEQYF.

The rearrangement uses TRBV15 and TRBJ2-1; D is unclear. Germline loops: CDR1 LNHNV, CDR2 YYDKDF (reference sequence). This CDR3 is 12 amino acids long. V lost 6 bases to trimming and J lost 5 bases, with 8 bases between them. This CDR3 is CATRRFHNEQFF. The CDR3 coding sequence is TGTGCCACCAGAAGGTTCCACAATGAGCAGTTCTTC.

This clonotype was recorded a few times. CDR3 in amino acids: CSAYMGERTSSTDTQYF. As DNA, the CDR3 is TGCAGTGCCTATATGGGCGAGAGGACTAGTAGCACAGATACGCAGTATTTT. This rearrangement joins TRBV20-1 to TRBJ2-3; 7 bases are a match to TRBD2. In germline, CDR1 is DFQATT, CDR2 SNEGSKA (reference sequence). This CDR3 region has 17 residues. The ends lost 6 bases at V and 0 bases at J; junction bases unmatched: 15.

The V call is TRBV15, the J call TRBJ2-3; 7 nucleotides agree with TRBD2. The V segment lost 0 bases and the J segment 4 bases; nucleotides outside the gene matches: 13. Looked up from germline, CDR1 is LNHNV and CDR2 is YYDKDF (reference sequence). The CDR3 consists of 18 residues. In DNA, the CDR3 is TGTGCCACCAGCAGAGATCCCCATACCGCGGGAGTCGCAGATACGCAGTATTTT. This encodes CATSRDPHTAGVADTQYF.

The chain couples TRBV12-3 or TRBV12-4 to TRBJ1-2, with unresolved D. There are 14 residues in the CDR3. Deletions cut 4 bases from V and 5 bases from J, with 14 bases between. The DNA for the CDR3 is TGTGCCAGCAGTTCAGGTTCGGGCCGTTATGGCTACACCTTC. Protein sequence: CASSSGSGRYGYTF.

The V gene is TRBV28, the J gene TRBJ2-5; D not certain. Germline V gives CDR1 MDHEN, CDR2 SYDVKM. The length of the CDR3 is 13 residues. Trimming took off 3 bases at V and 0 bases at J, with 5 bases between the two ends. The CDR3 region has the DNA TGTGCCAGCAGTTTTCAGTACCAAGAGACCCAGTACTTC. Its translation is CASSFQYQETQYF.

Only one count was recorded for this clonotype. V usage is TRBV28 and J usage is TRBJ1-1; no clear D. Trimming took 4 bases from V and 0 from J, leaving 15 bases between them. Germline V gene data show CDR1 as MDHEN and CDR2 as SYDVKM. This CDR3 spans 16 amino acids. This CDR3 is CASSSFRFGVNTEAFF. The CDR3 DNA reads as TGTGCCAGCAGTTCCTTTAGATTTGGGGTGAACACTGAAGCTTTCTTT.

The rearrangement joins TRBV13 to TRBJ1-6; TRBD1 matches at 11 bases. V gave up 7 bases and J gave up 8 bases; unmatched junction bases: 7. The CDR3 consists of 15 residues. CDR1 and CDR2 (germline): PRHDT, FYEKMQ (reference sequence). CDR3 in amino acids: CASTRTGGGYSPLHF. DNA for the CDR3: TGTGCCAGCACTCGGACAGGGGGCGGTTATTCACCCCTCCACTTT.

A remark on this clonotype: One end of the junction varies from germline; a read error may be responsible. The gene calls are TRBV28 and TRBJ2-7, with 8 bases lining up with TRBD2. CDR1 is MDHEN, CDR2 SYDVKM, per germline. The CDR3 has 17 residues. CDR3 coding DNA: TGTGCTAGCAGTCCTCCAGGGACTAGTTCGGGGTCCTACGAGCAGTACTTC. Encoded protein: CASSPPGTSSGSYEQYF.

In DNA form, the CDR3 reads TGTGCCAGCAGTTACAAGTGGGGAGAAGCTTTCTTT. Amino acids: CASSYKWGEAFF. The V call is TRBV6-5, the J call TRBJ1-1; D remains ambiguous. V lost 2 bases, J lost 8 bases, and 9 bases lay in between. Germline V gene data show CDR1 as MNHEY and CDR2 as SVGAGI. This CDR3 spans 12 amino acids.

This clonotype was counted many times. The chain employs TRBV7-3 and TRBJ1-2, with D perhaps matching TRBD1 (5 bases). This CDR3 region has 14 residues. V lost 5 bases, J lost 8 bases, and 18 bases lay in between. Germline CDR1 and CDR2: SGHTA and FQGTGA. The CDR3 DNA sequence: TGTGCCAGCAGCGTCACCGGGGGATATGACGGCTACACCTTC. Protein product: CASSVTGGYDGYTF.

This clonotype occurred many times. The junction shows a germline mismatch at one end, possibly a read error. The V gene is TRBV20-1, the J gene TRBJ2-7; D gene unclear. This CDR3 comprises 13 residues. CDR1 and CDR2 from the germline V gene are DFQATT and SNEGSKA (reference sequence). The CDR3 protein is CCPSRPSSYEQYF. The CDR3, as DNA: TGTTGCCCTTCGCGGCCTAGCTCCTACGAGCAGTACTTC.

This chain links TRBV6-6 with TRBJ1-6; TRBD1 matches at 7 bases. Losses at the gene ends were 6 bases for V and 7 bases for J; bases not matched to a gene: 12. The germline V gene encodes CDR1 MNHNY and CDR2 SVGAGI (reference sequence). This CDR3 spans 16 amino acids. The chain's CDR3 is CASSSRDSRLNSPLHF. CDR3 coding DNA: TGTGCCAGCAGCAGCCGGGACAGCCGTCTGAATTCACCCCTCCACTTT.

The chain links TRBV29-1 to TRBJ2-7, with 12 nucleotides matching TRBD2. The CDR3 is made up of 14 amino acids. Looked up from germline, CDR1 is SQVTM and CDR2 is ANQGSEA. Trimming took 4 bases from V and 7 from J; bases not matched to a gene: 8. CDR3 DNA sequence: TGCAGCGTTGGTGAGACTAGCGGGAGTGGTGAGCAGTACTTC. Residues: CSVGETSGSGEQYF.